This T cell receptor beta chain appears in the sequencing data of a study of cytomegalovirus exposure and HLA in healthy donors. Broader study findings: Relative to equally common others, HLA-associated TCR beta chains showed greater clonal expansion in a later analysis. Serostatus for CMV was the only available immune exposure information.

Trimming took off 3 bases at V and 6 bases at J, with 14 bases between the two ends. This CDR3 region has 14 residues. Germline V lookup: CDR1 SNHLY, CDR2 FYNNEI. With 60 Vbeta and 13 Jbeta primers, the PCR was carried out. The method was immunoSEQ multiplex PCR; TCRdb's version includes in-frame clones alone and lacks a portion of them. The sample has around 180,000 clones, just under 80% seen once. Concerning this clone itself: What it recognizes is unknown.

This cohort consisted of healthy bone marrow donors. The sequenced sample consisted of PBMCs. This receptor was identified in a woman in her twenties or thirties in good health and CMV-seropositive. This chain uses TRBV2 with TRBJ1-2; tentative D call: TRBD1 (6 bases). CDR3 sequence: CASSEGTGTNGYTF. CDR3 nucleotide sequence: TGTGCCAGCAGTGAGGGGACGGGGACAAATGGCTACACCTTC.